This T cell receptor (beta chain) is from a study of technical replicates of blood from several donors (dated by TCRdb to about 2017). The library was produced with the immunoSEQ multiplex PCR assay. As stored in TCRdb, this immuneACCESS dataset retains in-frame rearrangements with V and J assigned. A fraction of the clones does not appear; measured against another copy, unresolved V genes explain less than half of the discrepancy, and the remainder lacks a known reason. In all, the sample holds 91,000 or so clones, and around 96% of those were seen once. Clones ranked in the top ten supply about 0.19% of the sample. In regard to this clone: Its antigen target is currently unknown. No base-level quality is on record; no much larger clone is a single base apart.

In the germline V gene, CDR1 corresponds to SGHRS and CDR2 to YFSETQ. From the cysteine up to the phenylalanine, the CDR3 has a length of 15 residues. CDR3 DNA is the only sequence kept; it has 45 bases, read in frame from the first base. Compared with germline, V lacks 4 bases and J lacks 6 bases; bases without a gene match: 7. The rearrangement joined TRBV5-1 to TRBJ2-2; TRBD1 aligns with 9 central bases. The origin of this receptor is a human donor in good health. The sequencing sample was made of T cells isolated from PBMCs. The CDR3 is CASSVQGARAGELFF. At the DNA level, the sequence is TGCGCCAGCAGCGTACAGGGGGCGAGAGCCGGGGAGCTGTTTTTT.